These T cell receptor beta chains were read from a single sample in a study of T cell changes during pregnancy in multiple sclerosis. The repertoire was sequenced with immunoSEQ multiplex PCR; TCRdb's copy has only in-frame clones and lacks some. The profile shows around 50,000 clones, approximately 91% of them singletons. The sequenced sample was peripheral blood, obtained after pregnancy. The source is a female donor in good health, enrolled as a control in a pregnancy study. Each CDR3 is given with its conserved first and last residue.

v_gene: TRBV4-3
j_gene: TRBJ2-1
CDR3aa: CASSQDLASGRGEQFF

v_gene: TRBV6-1
j_gene: TRBJ1-2
CDR3aa: CASSERTGQGYTF

v_gene: TRBV5-1
j_gene: TRBJ1-1
CDR3aa: CASSSGHTTEAFF

v_gene: TRBV7-9
j_gene: TRBJ2-4
CDR3aa: CAAQLGDIQYF

v_gene: TRBV11-3
j_gene: TRBJ2-7
CDR3aa: CASSLDGYEQYF

v_gene: TRBV2
j_gene: TRBJ2-1
CDR3aa: CASSYRGGEQFF

v_gene: TRBV28
j_gene: TRBJ1-1
CDR3aa: CASSTLQGSAFF

v_gene: TRBV18
j_gene: TRBJ1-5
CDR3aa: CASSSRTVSRTNQPQHF

v_gene: TRBV5-5
j_gene: TRBJ2-2
CDR3aa: CASSPGQRMNTGELFF

v_gene: TRBV7-2
j_gene: TRBJ2-5
CDR3aa: CASSLSGRETQYF

v_gene: TRBV5-4
j_gene: TRBJ1-2
CDR3aa: CASSADRGYGYTF

v_gene: TRBV7-8
j_gene: TRBJ1-1
CDR3aa: CASSPTPSGQSSGTEAFF

v_gene: TRBV27
j_gene: TRBJ1-1
CDR3aa: CARNPGTRMNTEAFF

v_gene: TRBV13
j_gene: TRBJ2-7
CDR3aa: CASRPQGLAGYEQYF

v_gene: TRBV27
j_gene: TRBJ1-1
CDR3aa: CASSLGTGLFMNTEAFF

v_gene: TRBV9
j_gene: TRBJ2-1
CDR3aa: CASSVERGGIGEQFF

v_gene: TRBV18
j_gene: TRBJ2-7
CDR3aa: CASSPPPGTAYEQYF

v_gene: TRBV27
j_gene: TRBJ2-7
CDR3aa: CASSRRDSSYEQYF

v_gene: TRBV28
j_gene: TRBJ1-2
CDR3aa: CASRQSPNYGYTF

v_gene: TRBV5-5
j_gene: TRBJ1-6
CDR3aa: CASSLEGGVNSPLHF

v_gene: TRBV25-1
j_gene: TRBJ2-1
CDR3aa: CASSELGGTNEQFF

v_gene: TRBV18
j_gene: TRBJ1-5
CDR3aa: CASSPRQGNQPQHF

v_gene: TRBV7-8
j_gene: TRBJ2-7
CDR3aa: CASSPSAGGGEQYF

v_gene: TRBV6-5
j_gene: TRBJ2-7
CDR3aa: CASSYRDSYEQYF

v_gene: TRBV11-2
j_gene: TRBJ2-1
CDR3aa: CASSLGYSYNEQFF